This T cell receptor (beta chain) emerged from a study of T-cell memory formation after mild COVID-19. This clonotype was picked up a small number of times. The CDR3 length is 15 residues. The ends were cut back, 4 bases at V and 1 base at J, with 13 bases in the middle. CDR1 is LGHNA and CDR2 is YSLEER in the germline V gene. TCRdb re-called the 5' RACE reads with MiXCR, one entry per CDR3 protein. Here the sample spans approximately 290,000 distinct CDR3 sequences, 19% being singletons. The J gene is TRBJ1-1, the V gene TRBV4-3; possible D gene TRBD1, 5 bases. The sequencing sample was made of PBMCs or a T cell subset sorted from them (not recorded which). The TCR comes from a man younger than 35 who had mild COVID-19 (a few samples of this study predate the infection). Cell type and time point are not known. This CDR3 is CASSRFSGQNTEAFF. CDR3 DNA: TGCGCCAGCAGCCGCTTTTCCGGACAGAACACTGAAGCTTTCTTT.